Presented here are 7 T cell receptor beta chains from one specimen sequenced in a study of blood T cell repertoires in COVID-19. Profiled with immunoSEQ multiplex PCR; TCRdb holds only in-frame clones, not every one. Found here are 220,000 or so clones, 82% of them singletons; the top ten hold under 8.5%. Sequences were obtained from peripheral blood. Every receptor here comes from a woman of 80 years or more with COVID-19, enrolled during active disease.

The chain recombines TRBV9 with TRBJ2-5; TRBD1 agrees at 9 bases. Trimming took 1 base from V and 4 from J; bases not matched to a gene: 8. Germline V gene lookup returns CDR1 SGDLS and CDR2 YYNGEE. The CDR3 consists of 16 residues. The CDR3 reads CASSVRGTGTGETQYF. The CDR3 DNA sequence: TGTGCCAGCAGCGTACGAGGGACAGGGACGGGAGAGACCCAGTACTTC.

The chain uses TRBV18 and TRBJ1-2; the D gene is possibly TRBD1 (5 bases). V was pared by 0 bases and J by 6 bases, with 5 bases between. The germline gives CDR1 KGHSH, CDR2 LQKENI. The CDR3 has 12 residues. DNA for the CDR3: TGTGCCAGCTCACCACCAGGGGATGGCTACACCTTC. It specifies CASSPPGDGYTF.

The rearrangement uses TRBV2 and TRBJ2-7; D is undetermined. CDR3 length: 11 residues. V lost 6 bases to trimming and J lost 0 bases, with 3 bases between them. CDR1 and CDR2 from the germline V gene are SNHLY and FYNNEI. CDR3 in DNA: TGTGCCAGCAGCTCCTCCTACGAGCAGTACTTC. Translation: CASSSSYEQYF.

This clone was detected a few times. This chain uses TRBV5-6 with TRBJ2-7, with 7 bases lining up with TRBD1. V trimming: 4 bases; J trimming: 2 bases; junction bases outside the gene matches: 6. Germline V CDR1 and CDR2: SGHDT, YYEEEE. CDR3 length: 14 residues. The CDR3 here is CASSPTTGTYEQYF. The CDR3 DNA follows: TGTGCCAGCAGCCCCACGACAGGGACCTACGAGCAGTACTTC.

The chain employs TRBV4-1 and TRBJ1-6; TRBD1 is a possible D gene (6 bases). Germline-derived CDR1 and CDR2 are MGHRA and YSYEKL. The V end lost 6 bases, the J end lost 7 bases, and 13 bases lay between the germline ends. This CDR3 contains 14 residues. CDR3 loop: CASRRGIENSPLHF. The CDR3, as DNA: TGCGCCAGCAGAAGGGGGATAGAGAATTCACCCCTCCACTTT.

The chain recombines TRBV6-2 or TRBV6-3 with TRBJ2-1; D is uncertain. Between the trimmed V and J ends, which lost 0 bases and 0 bases, there was a span of 9 bases. The CDR3 has 16 residues. Germline values: CDR1 MNHEY, CDR2 SVGEGT. CDR3 amino acids: CASSYSEVGSYNEQFF. The CDR3 bases are TGTGCCAGCAGTTACTCCGAGGTAGGCTCCTACAATGAGCAGTTCTTC.

The chain joins TRBV2 to TRBJ1-5, with D hard to call. The V end was cut by 6 bases, the J end by 2 bases, with 5 bases between. This CDR3 is built from 12 residues. Germline loops: CDR1 SNHLY, CDR2 FYNNEI. The CDR3 DNA is TGTGCCAGCAGCCAGGGCAATCAGCCCCAGCATTTT. Its translation is CASSQGNQPQHF.